Below are 10 T cell receptor beta chains sequenced from a single sample in a study of cytomegalovirus exposure and HLA in healthy donors. A multiplex PCR was run with 60 Vbeta primers and 13 Jbeta primers. Profiled with immunoSEQ multiplex PCR; TCRdb holds only in-frame clones, not every one. The sample contains 110,000 to 150,000 clones, roughly 80% of which appear only once. Sequencing was carried out using PBMCs. Every receptor here comes from a woman aged 40 to 49 in good health and CMV-seropositive.

V is TRBV19 and J is TRBJ2-1, with TRBD1 matching over 9 bases. The CDR3 totals 17 residues. The germline gives CDR1 LNHDA, CDR2 SQIVND (reference sequence). V was pared by 5 bases and J by 2 bases, with 10 bases of the junction left unmatched. The CDR3 DNA follows: TGTGCCAGTAGTCCCGCAAGACAGGGGGGGACCTACAATGAGCAGTTCTTC. Protein: CASSPARQGGTYNEQFF.

The rearrangement joins TRBV27 to TRBJ1-5, with 8 bases fitting TRBD1. CDR1 is MNHEY and CDR2 is SMNVEV in the germline V gene (reference sequence). CDR3 length: 13 residues. The junction had 4 bases not matched to a gene; V was cut back by 6 bases and J by 6 bases. CDR3 loop: CASSQGAGQPQHF. The CDR3 DNA reads as TGTGCCAGCAGCCAGGGGGCGGGTCAGCCCCAGCATTTT.

This clone came up a few times. The gene calls are TRBV30 and TRBJ2-7; 7 bases fit TRBD2. The ends lost 0 bases at V and 5 bases at J; junction bases unmatched: 7. The CDR3 has 14 residues. The V gene's germline CDR1 is GTSNPN and CDR2 SVGIG (reference sequence). The CDR3 DNA sequence: TGTGCCTGGAGTGTACTTGGCGGGAGCGACGAGCAGTACTTC. It translates to CAWSVLGGSDEQYF.

The V call is TRBV7-2, the J call TRBJ2-7; 8 nucleotides align to TRBD1. CDR1 is SGHTA and CDR2 is FQGNSA in the germline V gene. The CDR3 runs 16 residues. J gave up 5 bases and V 5 bases, and 14 bases lay outside the gene matches. CDR3 sequence (DNA): TGTGCCAGCAGCCCACCTGGCCGGACAGGGTCAGACGAGCAGTACTTC. Translation: CASSPPGRTGSDEQYF.

V is TRBV29-1 and J is TRBJ1-1, with 8 nucleotides matching TRBD1. CDR3 length equals 15 residues. Trimming cost V 4 bases and J 3 bases; bases outside gene matches: 10. The germline CDR1 and CDR2 sequences are SQVTM and ANQGSEA. CDR3 in DNA: TGCAGCGTTGGGGGTAGTACAGGGGGGGACACTGAAGCTTTCTTT. Protein sequence: CSVGGSTGGDTEAFF.

V and J are TRBV11-2 and TRBJ2-1; 9 nucleotides agree with TRBD2. The CDR3 loop spans 15 amino acids. Germline V gene lookup returns CDR1 SGHAT and CDR2 FQNNGV. Germline trimming cut 1 base from V and 4 bases from J; bases unmatched to any gene: 2. CDR3 in amino acids: CASSLVAGAYNEQFF. The CDR3 DNA is TGTGCCAGCAGCTTAGTAGCGGGAGCTTACAATGAGCAGTTCTTC. The full variable domain, in which reference TRBV11-2 and TRBJ2-1 provide the parts outside the CDR3, is EAGVAQSPRYKIIEKRQSVAFWCNPISGHATLYWYQQILGQGPKLLIQFQNNGVVDDSQLPKDRFSAERLKGVDSTLKIQPAKLEDSAVYLCASSLVAGAYNEQFFGPGTRLTVL.

In this sample, this clone turned up once. The chain carries TRBV7-8 and TRBJ1-2; possibly TRBD1 for D (5 bases). Trimming stripped 1 base from V and 8 bases from J, with 14 bases between. The germline V gene has CDR1 SGHVS and CDR2 FQNEAQ. CDR3 size: 14 residues. The CDR3 DNA reads as TGTGCCAGCAGCTTAGGTGGGGGAGGAAAAGGCTACACCTTC. It specifies CASSLGGGGKGYTF.

The chain employs TRBV7-7 and TRBJ2-7; 7 bases align to TRBD2. The CDR3 has 13 residues. Germline CDR1 SSHAT, CDR2 FNYEAQ (reference sequence). V gave up 5 bases and J gave up 3 bases; unmatched junction bases: 4. The CDR3 reads CASSHGLGYEQYF. CDR3 DNA sequence: TGTGCCAGCAGCCATGGACTAGGCTACGAGCAGTACTTC.

The J gene is TRBJ2-3, the V gene TRBV10-3; TRBD1 matches 7 bases. Germline-derived CDR1 and CDR2 are ENHRY and SYGVKD. The trim removed 7 bases at V and 2 bases at J, leaving 9 bases unmatched. The CDR3 has 15 residues. CDR3 sequence: CAITTGTAITDTQYF. The CDR3 coding sequence is TGTGCCATCACAACCGGGACAGCGATCACAGATACGCAGTATTTT.

CDR3 coding DNA: TGTGCCAGCACCCCTTTAGACGGGAGGGCCGCGGTGGAGCTGTTTTTT. It yields the protein CASTPLDGRAAVELFF. The V call is TRBV11-2, the J call TRBJ2-2; 8 positions agree with TRBD2. CDR1 and CDR2 from the germline V gene are SGHAT and FQNNGV. The CDR3 spans 16 residues. Losses at the gene ends were 7 bases for V and 10 bases for J; bases not matched to a gene: 17.